The 19 T cell receptor beta chains presented below share a single source sample, sequenced in a study of T cell repertoires in cytomegalovirus infection. Their antigen targets remain unknown. MiXCR, run by TCRdb on the reads, gives a single entry per CDR3 protein. The data contain roughly 990,000 distinct CDR3 sequences, roughly 31% of them singletons. The material was cultured CD8+ T cells from PBMCs, obtained from culture after CMV antigen stimulation. Receptors were obtained from a human donor in good health (CMV status not recorded). Some clones in this sample may be carry-over from other donors' samples.

This clonotype came up a few times. The chain combines TRBV7-6 with TRBJ1-1, with D perhaps matching TRBD1 (5 bases). This CDR3 spans 12 amino acids. The germline V gene encodes CDR1 SGHVS and CDR2 FNYEAQ. The CDR3 sequence is CAVRGENTEAFF. The CDR3 DNA reads TGTGCAGTGAGAGGGGAGAACACTGAAGCTTTCTTT.

This clonotype was counted only a few times. The V gene is TRBV6-5, the J gene TRBJ1-1, with a tentative D call TRBD1 (5 bases). The CDR3 spans 16 residues. The germline V gene encodes CDR1 MNHEY and CDR2 SVGAGI. The V end was cut by 5 bases, the J end by 3 bases, with 19 bases between. The DNA for the CDR3 is TGTGCCAGCAGTGACCCGGGATCGACAGCGGACACTGAAGCTTTCTTT. Translation gives CASSDPGSTADTEAFF.

The V call is TRBV4-3, the J call TRBJ1-5; D is possibly TRBD1 (6 bases). V lost 0 bases, J lost 4 bases, and 19 bases lay in between. Germline V CDR1 and CDR2: LGHNA, YSLEER. The CDR3 covers 18 residues. As DNA, the CDR3 is TGCGCCAGCAGCCAAGAGAACCTGCGGGACATAGCAAATCAGCCCCAGCATTTT. It specifies CASSQENLRDIANQPQHF.

This sequence joins TRBV19 and TRBJ2-1; TRBD2 matches 9 bases. J was trimmed by 3 bases and V by 1 base; bases with no gene match: 4. The CDR3 runs to 16 residues. In germline, CDR1 is LNHDA, CDR2 SQIVND (reference sequence). The CDR3: CASSIGLAGIYNEQFF. The CDR3 DNA reads as TGTGCCAGTAGTATAGGGCTAGCGGGGATCTACAATGAGCAGTTCTTC.

J is TRBJ2-3 and V is TRBV12-5, with D possibly matching TRBD2 (5 bases). Looked up from germline, CDR1 is LGHNT and CDR2 is FRNRAP. V lost 2 bases and J lost 6, with 9 bases in between. This CDR3 is built from 13 residues. CDR3 in DNA: TGTGCTAGTGGTTTGAGTAGCGCGGATACGCAGTATTTT. This translates into CASGLSSADTQYF.

This clonotype was recorded a few times. V is TRBV7-6 and J is TRBJ2-1; 7 bases are a match to TRBD1. V shed 5 bases, J shed 12 bases, and the junction held 7 bases outside the gene matches. Per the germline V gene, CDR1 is SGHVS and CDR2 is FNYEAQ. CDR3 length: 12 amino acids. The CDR3 DNA sequence: TGTGCCAGCAGCACTTCTCCAGGGGGGCAGTTCTTC. Amino acid sequence: CASSTSPGGQFF.

This clonotype has more than one count but fewer than ten. CDR3 residues: CASSPPGGTKTQYF. The CDR3 DNA follows: TGTGCCAGCAGCCCCCCGGGGGGAACCAAGACCCAGTACTTC. The V call is TRBV12-3 or TRBV12-4, the J call TRBJ2-5; the match to TRBD2 covers 7 bases. V lost 6 bases to trimming and J lost 6 bases; unmatched junction nucleotides: 10. The CDR3 loop spans 14 amino acids.

In this sample, this clonotype turned up a few times. The rearrangement links TRBV6-5 to TRBJ1-5, with D unresolved. Germline CDR1 and CDR2: MNHEY and SVGAGI. The V gene lost 1 base and the J gene lost 3 bases, with 7 bases spanning the gap. The CDR3 is 14 residues long. The CDR3: CASSYLDTNQPQHF. CDR3 sequence (DNA): TGTGCCAGCAGTTACTTAGACACCAATCAGCCCCAGCATTTT.

The chain is built from TRBV6-5 and TRBJ1-1, with a tentative D call TRBD1 (5 bases). CDR1 MNHEY and CDR2 SVGAGI come from the germline V gene. This CDR3 has 17 residues. Trimming left V 0 bases short and J 5 bases short, with 19 bases between. The CDR3 region has the DNA TGTGCCAGCAGTTACTCGACCCCGGGACCCAAGGGAACTGAAGCTTTCTTT. Translated, it gives CASSYSTPGPKGTEAFF.

The CDR3 sequence is CASSLKRMNTEAFF. Written as DNA, the CDR3 is TGTGCCAGCAGTTTAAAACGGATGAACACTGAAGCTTTCTTT. This chain connects TRBV27 to TRBJ1-1; D remains unclear. This CDR3 is built from 14 residues. Between the trimmed V and J ends, which lost 2 bases and 0 bases, there was a span of 7 bases. Germline values: CDR1 MNHEY, CDR2 SMNVEV (reference sequence).

In this sample, this clonotype turned up a few times. The chain couples TRBV19 to TRBJ1-5; perhaps TRBD1 as D (5 bases). Germline lookup yields CDR1 LNHDA and CDR2 SQIVND (reference sequence). CDR3 length: 16 residues. Trimming removed 7 bases from V and 3 bases from J, with 19 bases in between. CDR3 residues: CASTYRPGRDNQPQHF. DNA for the CDR3: TGTGCCAGTACCTACCGACCGGGACGGGACAATCAGCCCCAGCATTTT.

This clonotype has more than one count but fewer than ten. The rearrangement joins TRBV29-1 to TRBJ2-3; 9 bases line up with TRBD2. The CDR3 contains 16 residues. Germline trimming cut 1 base from V and 8 bases from J; bases unmatched to any gene: 13. Germline V lookup: CDR1 SQVTM, CDR2 ANQGSEA. DNA for the CDR3: TGCAGCGTTGAAGTTAGGGGGCGGGGGGGCAAGGGTACGCAGTATTTT. This sequence encodes CSVEVRGRGGKGTQYF.

This clonotype was recorded many times. The chain couples TRBV7-2 to TRBJ1-1, with D perhaps matching TRBD1 (6 bases). Germline CDR1 SGHTA, CDR2 FQGNSA. Between the trimmed V and J ends, which lost 2 bases and 5 bases, there was a span of 9 bases. CDR3 size: 13 residues. Here the CDR3 DNA reads TGTGCCAGCAGCTTAAGGGGGTGGACTGAAGCTTTCTTT. It translates to CASSLRGWTEAFF.

Written as DNA, the CDR3 is TGTGCCAGTAGTATCCTGTCTGGGGACGAGCAGTACTTC. Translating it yields CASSILSGDEQYF. The chain is built from TRBV19 and TRBJ2-7, with D unresolved. Germline assignment: CDR1 LNHDA and CDR2 SQIVND (reference sequence). Trimming stripped 3 bases from V and 5 bases from J, with 11 bases between. The CDR3 totals 13 residues.

The table lists this clonotype with many counts. The rearrangement links TRBV7-9 to TRBJ2-2; D is ambiguous. Germline CDR1 is SEHNR and CDR2 is FQNEAQ (reference sequence). Trimming cost V 1 base and J 4 bases, with 10 bases left between them. The CDR3 runs to 15 residues. CDR3 DNA: TGTGCCAGCAGCTTAGGAGGAAGGGCCACCGGGGAGCTGTTTTTT. Protein product: CASSLGGRATGELFF.

The chain is built from TRBV29-1 and TRBJ1-1, with a tentative D call TRBD1 (6 bases). The CDR3 spans 11 residues. CDR1 and CDR2 from the germline V gene are SQVTM and ANQGSEA. With 6 bases removed from V and 11 bases from J, the gap between germline ends came to 16 bases. The CDR3 loop reads CSVVGEGDAFF. CDR3 sequence (DNA): TGCAGCGTGGTGGGTGAGGGGGACGCTTTCTTT.

This chain joins TRBV27 and TRBJ2-1, with D perhaps being TRBD1 or TRBD2 (5 bases each). The V gene's germline CDR1 is MNHEY and CDR2 SMNVEV (reference sequence). Deletions cut 0 bases from V and 2 bases from J, with 11 bases between. The CDR3 runs to 16 residues. CDR3 sequence reads: CASSLSSRDAYNEQFF. The CDR3 DNA reads as TGTGCCAGCAGTTTATCTAGCAGGGACGCCTACAATGAGCAGTTCTTC.

CDR3 sequence: CASSQVPRNYGYTF. The CDR3 nucleotides read TGTGCCAGCAGCCAAGTCCCGCGGAACTATGGCTACACCTTC. This rearrangement joins TRBV3-1 to TRBJ1-2; D is undetermined. The V end was cut by 1 base, the J end by 2 bases, with 8 bases between. The CDR3 has 14 amino acids. From germline, CDR1 is LGHDT and CDR2 YNNKEL (reference sequence).

The sample holds one count of this clonotype. The V and J genes are TRBV4-1 and TRBJ1-6; D gene ambiguous. This CDR3 has 14 amino acids. V was clipped by 4 bases and J by 7 bases, with 11 bases between them. Germline assignment: CDR1 MGHRA and CDR2 YSYEKL. The CDR3 here is CASSPVVGNSPLHF. CDR3 in DNA: TGCGCCAGCAGCCCCGTAGTGGGGAATTCACCCCTCCACTTT.